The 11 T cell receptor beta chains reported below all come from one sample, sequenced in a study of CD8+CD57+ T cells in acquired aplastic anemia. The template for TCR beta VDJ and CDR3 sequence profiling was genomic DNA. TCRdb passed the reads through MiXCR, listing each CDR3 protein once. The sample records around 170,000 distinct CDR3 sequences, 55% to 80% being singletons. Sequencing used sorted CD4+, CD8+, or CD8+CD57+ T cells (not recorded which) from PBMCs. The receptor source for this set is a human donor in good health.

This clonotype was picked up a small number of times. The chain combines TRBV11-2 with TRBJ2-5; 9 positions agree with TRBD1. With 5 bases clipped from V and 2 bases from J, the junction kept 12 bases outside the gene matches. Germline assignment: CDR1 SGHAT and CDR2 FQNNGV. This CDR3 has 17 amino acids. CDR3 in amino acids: CASSLWGPGTGQETQYF. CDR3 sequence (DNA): TGTGCCAGCAGCCTCTGGGGTCCCGGGACAGGGCAAGAGACCCAGTACTTC.

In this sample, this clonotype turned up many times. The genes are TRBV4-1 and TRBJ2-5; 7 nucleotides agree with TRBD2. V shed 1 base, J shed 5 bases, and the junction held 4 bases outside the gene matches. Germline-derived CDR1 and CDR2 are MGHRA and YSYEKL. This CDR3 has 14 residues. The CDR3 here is CASSQVGGVETQYF. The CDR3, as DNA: TGCGCCAGCAGCCAAGTGGGGGGGGTGGAGACCCAGTACTTC.

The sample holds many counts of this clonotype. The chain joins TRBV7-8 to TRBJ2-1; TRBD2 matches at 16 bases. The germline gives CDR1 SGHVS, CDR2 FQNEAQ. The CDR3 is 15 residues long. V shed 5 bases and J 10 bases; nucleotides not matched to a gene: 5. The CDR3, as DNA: TGTGCCAGCAGCATGGGACTAGCGGGAGGGAGCGAGCAGTTCTTC. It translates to CASSMGLAGGSEQFF.

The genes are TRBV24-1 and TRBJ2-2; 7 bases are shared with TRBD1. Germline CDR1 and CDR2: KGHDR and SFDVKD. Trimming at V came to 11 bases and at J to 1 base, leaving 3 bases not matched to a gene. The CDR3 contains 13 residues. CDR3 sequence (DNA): TGTGCCATCGGGACAGAGAACACCGGGGAGCTGTTTTTT. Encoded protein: CAIGTENTGELFF.

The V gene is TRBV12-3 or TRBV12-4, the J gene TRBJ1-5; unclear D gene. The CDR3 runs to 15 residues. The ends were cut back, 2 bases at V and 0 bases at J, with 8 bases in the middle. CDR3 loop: CASSLSHISNQPQHF. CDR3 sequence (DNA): TGTGCCAGCAGTTTAAGTCATATTAGCAATCAGCCCCAGCATTTT.

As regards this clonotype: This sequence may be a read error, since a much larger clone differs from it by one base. The CDR3 region is CATTLNTDAFF. The CDR3 coding sequence is TGTGCCACGACTCTGAACACTGATGCTTTCTTT. The chain combines TRBV10-3 with TRBJ1-1; D unresolved. The germline V gene encodes CDR1 ENHRY and CDR2 SYGVKD. This CDR3 region has 11 residues.

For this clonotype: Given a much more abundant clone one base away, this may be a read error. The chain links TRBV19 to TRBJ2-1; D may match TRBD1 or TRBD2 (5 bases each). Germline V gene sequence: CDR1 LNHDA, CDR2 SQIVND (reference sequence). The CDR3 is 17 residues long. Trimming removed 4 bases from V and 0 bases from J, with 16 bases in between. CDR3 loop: CASSRESGTVSYNEQFF. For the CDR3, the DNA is TGTGCCAGTAGTAGAGAATCCGGGACGGTCTCCTACAATGAGCAGTTCTTC. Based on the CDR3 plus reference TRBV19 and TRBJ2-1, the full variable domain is DGGITQSPKYLFRKEGQNVTLSCEQNLNHDAMYWYRQDPGQGLRLIYYSQIVNDFQKGDIAEGYSVSREKKESFPLTVTSAQKNPTAFYLCASSRESGTVSYNEQFFGPGTRLTVL.

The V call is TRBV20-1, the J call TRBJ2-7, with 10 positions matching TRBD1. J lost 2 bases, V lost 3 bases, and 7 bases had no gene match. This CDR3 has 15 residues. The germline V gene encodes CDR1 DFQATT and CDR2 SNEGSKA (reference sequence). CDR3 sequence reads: CSARGLDRGAYEQYF. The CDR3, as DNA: TGCAGTGCTAGGGGATTGGACAGGGGGGCCTACGAGCAGTACTTC.

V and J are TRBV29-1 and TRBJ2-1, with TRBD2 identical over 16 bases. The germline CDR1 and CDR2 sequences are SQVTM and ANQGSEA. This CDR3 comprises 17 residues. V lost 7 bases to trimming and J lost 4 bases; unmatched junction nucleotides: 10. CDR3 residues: CSGRGTSGRAGYNEQFF. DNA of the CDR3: TGCAGCGGAAGAGGGACTAGCGGGAGGGCGGGATACAATGAGCAGTTCTTC.

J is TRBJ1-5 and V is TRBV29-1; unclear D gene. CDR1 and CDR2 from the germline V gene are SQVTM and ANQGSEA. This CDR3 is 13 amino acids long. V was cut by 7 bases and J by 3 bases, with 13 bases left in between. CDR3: CSATMTPNQPQHF. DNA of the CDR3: TGCAGCGCTACCATGACCCCCAATCAGCCCCAGCATTTT.

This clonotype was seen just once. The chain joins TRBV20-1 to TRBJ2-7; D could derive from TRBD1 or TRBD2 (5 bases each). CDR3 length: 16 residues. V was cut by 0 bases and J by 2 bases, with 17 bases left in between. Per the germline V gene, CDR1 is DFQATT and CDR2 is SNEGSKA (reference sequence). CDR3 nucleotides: TGCAGTGCTAGAGATATCAACCGGGACGTCGCCTACGAGCAGTACTTC. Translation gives CSARDINRDVAYEQYF.